This note documents a single T cell receptor beta chain sequence. The germline gives CDR1 LGHNA, CDR2 YSLEER. The ends lost 0 bases at V and 5 bases at J; junction bases unmatched: 5. This CDR3 region has 16 residues. The source of the sample is a study of blood T cell repertoires in COVID-19. About the research overall: The United States, Italy and Spain supplied acute and convalescent COVID-19 samples. In each case, the material was cDNA or gDNA derived from T cells, B-cell-depleted T cells, or PBMCs.

Original processing methods: Scientists estimated how many nucleated cells there were by amplifying reference gene primers. The table came from immunoSEQ multiplex PCR; TCRdb's copy has only in-frame clones and leaves some out. Clone size and the V and J calls come from that table; the DNA yielded D and trimming. Of about 310,000 clones listed, about 87% are singletons. Material: peripheral blood. The chain links TRBV4-3 to TRBJ2-1; 9 bases are a match to TRBD2. The clonotype originates from a woman aged 45-59 years who had recovered from COVID-19. This CDR3 is CASSQEGSGGNNEQFF. CDR3 bases: TGCGCCAGCAGCCAAGAAGGTAGCGGGGGAAACAATGAGCAGTTCTTC.